Below, 7 T cell receptor beta chains from the same sample are listed, as sequenced in a study of Graves' ophthalmopathy and Graves' hyperthyroidism. The study amplified TCR beta CDR3 regions using RNA transcripts. Second-round multiplex PCR followed a first-round RT-PCR using HTBI primers. TCRdb reprocessed the multiplex PCR reads with MiXCR, giving one entry per CDR3 protein. The repertoire holds roughly 500,000 distinct CDR3 sequences, with about an eighth as singletons. The sequencing sample was made of blood. All receptors derive from a woman aged 30 to 39 with Graves' ophthalmopathy.

The CDR3 DNA sequence: TGTTCCAGCTCGGGGGGCCGCGAGCAGTACGTC. Protein: CSSSGGREQYV. V is TRBV27 and J is TRBJ2-7; tentative D call: TRBD2 (7 bases). The CDR3 is made up of 11 amino acids. Germline V gene sequence: CDR1 MNHEY, CDR2 SMNVEV (reference sequence).

This clonotype was detected ten times or more. The chain uses TRBV28 and TRBJ2-7; D unclear. This CDR3 contains 13 residues. V lost 6 bases, J lost 0 bases, and 9 bases lay in between. Germline lookup yields CDR1 MDHEN and CDR2 SYDVKM. In DNA, the CDR3 is TGTGCCAGCAGGTGGCAGAGCTCCTACGAGCAGTACTTC. It yields the protein CASRWQSSYEQYF.

This clonotype has only a few counts. V gene TRBV7-3 combines with J gene TRBJ1-1, with a tentative D call TRBD1 (5 bases). Germline V CDR1 and CDR2: SGHTA, FQGTGA. The V and J ends lost 5 bases and 4 bases respectively, with 11 bases between them. This CDR3 has 13 residues. CDR3 residues: CASSGTQGTEAFF. CDR3 nucleotides: TGTGCCAGCAGCGGTACCCAGGGCACTGAAGCTTTCTTT.

The chain employs TRBV2 and TRBJ2-7; 9 nucleotides line up with TRBD1. CDR1 SNHLY and CDR2 FYNNEI come from the germline V gene. The CDR3 has 12 residues. J gave up 7 bases and V 7 bases, and 5 bases lay outside the gene matches. CDR3 protein: CASIYGTGEQYF. The CDR3 DNA reads TGTGCCAGCATATACGGGACAGGGGAGCAGTACTTC.

At least ten counts were recorded for this clonotype. This sequence joins TRBV9 and TRBJ1-6; 8 bases are shared with TRBD1. V gave up 0 bases and J gave up 7 bases; unmatched junction bases: 3. The CDR3 totals 15 residues. In germline, CDR1 is SGDLS, CDR2 YYNGEE. CDR3 DNA: TGTGCCAGCAGCGTAGGGACAGGGAAAAATTCACCCCTCCACTTT. It encodes CASSVGTGKNSPLHF.

J is TRBJ1-2 and V is TRBV15; D unresolved. This CDR3 is built from 15 residues. Germline loops: CDR1 LNHNV, CDR2 YYDKDF (reference sequence). Trimming shortened V by 0 bases and J by 8 bases, and 16 bases separated the two germline ends. CDR3 DNA sequence: TGTGCCACCAGCAGAGATGGTCAGCCCGGTGGCGGCTACACCTTC. It is translated as CATSRDGQPGGGYTF. Full variable domain (rest looked up from reference TRBV15 and TRBJ1-2): DAMVIQNPRYQVTQFGKPVTLSCSQTLNHNVMYWYQQKSSQAPKLLFHYYDKDFNNEADTPDNFQSRRPNTSFCFLDIRSPGLGDTAMYLCATSRDGQPGGGYTFGSGTRLTVV.

The chain carries TRBV6-1 and TRBJ1-2; 7 nucleotides align to TRBD1. V gave up 5 bases and J gave up 4 bases; unmatched junction bases: 7. Germline loops: CDR1 MNHNS, CDR2 SASEGT. The CDR3 runs 14 residues. The CDR3 DNA reads TGTGCCAGCAGTCCCGGGACAGCACTCTATGGCTACACCTTC. Residues: CASSPGTALYGYTF.